These 2 T cell receptor beta chains came from one sample sequenced in a study of blood T cell repertoires in COVID-19. The assay was immunoSEQ multiplex PCR, and TCRdb's table has in-frame clones only and misses some. There are 150,000 to 200,000 clones in the sample; 80% to 90% occur only once, and roughly 8.7% lies in the top ten. Source material: peripheral blood. Every receptor here comes from a man in his forties or fifties with active or convalescent COVID-19.

This chain joins TRBV4-2 and TRBJ2-2; 11 bases are shared with TRBD1. The CDR3 loop spans 15 amino acids. Trimming at V came to 4 bases and at J to 9 bases, leaving 7 bases not matched to a gene. Germline CDR1 LGHNA, CDR2 YNFKEQ. The CDR3 loop reads CASSREGQGDRELFF. The CDR3, as DNA: TGTGCCAGCAGCCGGGAGGGACAGGGGGATCGGGAGCTGTTTTTT.

V gene TRBV29-1 combines with J gene TRBJ2-3, with 15 bases fitting TRBD2. Unmatched junction bases numbered 13, after V lost 6 bases and J lost 6 bases. The CDR3 has 17 amino acids. Germline values: CDR1 SQVTM, CDR2 ANQGSEA. CDR3 nucleotide sequence: TGCAGCGTCACGGACGGCAGGACTAGCGGGGGGGCCGATACGCAGTATTTT. This gives the protein CSVTDGRTSGGADTQYF.